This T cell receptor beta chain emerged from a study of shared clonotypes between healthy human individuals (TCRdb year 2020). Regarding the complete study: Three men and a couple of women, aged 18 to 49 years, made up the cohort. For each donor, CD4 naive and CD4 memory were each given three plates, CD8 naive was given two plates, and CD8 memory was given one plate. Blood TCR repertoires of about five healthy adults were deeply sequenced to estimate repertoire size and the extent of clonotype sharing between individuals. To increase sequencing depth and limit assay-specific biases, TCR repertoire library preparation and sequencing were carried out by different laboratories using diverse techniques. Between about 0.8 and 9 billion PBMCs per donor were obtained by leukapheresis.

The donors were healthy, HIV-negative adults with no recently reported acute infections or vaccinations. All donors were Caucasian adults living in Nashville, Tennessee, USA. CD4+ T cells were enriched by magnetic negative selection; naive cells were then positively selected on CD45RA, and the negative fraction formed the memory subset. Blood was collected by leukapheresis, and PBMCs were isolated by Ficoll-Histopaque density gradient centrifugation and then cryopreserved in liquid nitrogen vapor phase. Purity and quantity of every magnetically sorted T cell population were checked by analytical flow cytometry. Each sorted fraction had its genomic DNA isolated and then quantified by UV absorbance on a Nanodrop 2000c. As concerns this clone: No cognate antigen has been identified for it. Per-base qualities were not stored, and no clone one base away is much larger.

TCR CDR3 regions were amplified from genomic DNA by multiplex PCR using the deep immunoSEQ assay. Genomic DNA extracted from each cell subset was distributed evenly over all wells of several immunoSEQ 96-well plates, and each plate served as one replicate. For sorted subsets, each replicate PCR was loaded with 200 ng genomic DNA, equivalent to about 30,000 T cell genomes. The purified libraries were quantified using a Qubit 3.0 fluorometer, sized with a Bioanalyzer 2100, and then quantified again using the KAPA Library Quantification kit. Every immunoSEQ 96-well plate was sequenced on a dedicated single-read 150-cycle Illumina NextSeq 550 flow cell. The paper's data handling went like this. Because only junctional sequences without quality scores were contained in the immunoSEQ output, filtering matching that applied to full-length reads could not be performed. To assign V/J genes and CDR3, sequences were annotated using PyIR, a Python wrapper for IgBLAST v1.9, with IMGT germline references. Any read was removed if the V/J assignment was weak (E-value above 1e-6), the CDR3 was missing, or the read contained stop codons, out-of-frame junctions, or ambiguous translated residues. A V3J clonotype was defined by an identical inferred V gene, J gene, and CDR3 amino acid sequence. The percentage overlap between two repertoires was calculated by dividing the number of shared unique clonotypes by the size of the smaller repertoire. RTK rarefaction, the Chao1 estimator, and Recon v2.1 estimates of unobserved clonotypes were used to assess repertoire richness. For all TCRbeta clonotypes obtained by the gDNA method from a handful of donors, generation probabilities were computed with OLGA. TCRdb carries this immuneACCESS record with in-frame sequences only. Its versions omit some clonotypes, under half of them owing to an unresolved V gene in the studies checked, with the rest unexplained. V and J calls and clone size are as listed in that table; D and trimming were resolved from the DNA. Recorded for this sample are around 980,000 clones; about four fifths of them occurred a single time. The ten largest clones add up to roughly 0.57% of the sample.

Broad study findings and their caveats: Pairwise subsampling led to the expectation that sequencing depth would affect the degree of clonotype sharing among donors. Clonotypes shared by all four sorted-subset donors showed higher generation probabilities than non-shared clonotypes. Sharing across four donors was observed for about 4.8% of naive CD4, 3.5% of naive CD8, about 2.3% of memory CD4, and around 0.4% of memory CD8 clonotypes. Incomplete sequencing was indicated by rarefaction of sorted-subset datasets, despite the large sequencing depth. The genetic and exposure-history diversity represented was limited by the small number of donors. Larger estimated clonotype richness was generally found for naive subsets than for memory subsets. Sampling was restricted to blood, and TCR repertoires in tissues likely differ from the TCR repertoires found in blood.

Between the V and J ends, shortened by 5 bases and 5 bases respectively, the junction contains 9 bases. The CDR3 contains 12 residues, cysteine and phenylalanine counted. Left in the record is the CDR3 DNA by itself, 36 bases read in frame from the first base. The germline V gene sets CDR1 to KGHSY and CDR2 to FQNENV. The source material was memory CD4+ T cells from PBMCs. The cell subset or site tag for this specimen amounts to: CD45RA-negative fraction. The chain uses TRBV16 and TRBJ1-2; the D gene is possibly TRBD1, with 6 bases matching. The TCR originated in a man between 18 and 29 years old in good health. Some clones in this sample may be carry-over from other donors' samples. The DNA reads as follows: TGTGCCAGCAGCACCGGACAGTATGGCTACACCTTC. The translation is CASSTGQYGYTF. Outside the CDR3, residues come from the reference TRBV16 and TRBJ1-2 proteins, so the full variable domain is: GEEVAQTPKHLVRGEGQKAKLYCAPIKGHSYVFWYQQVLKNEFKFLISFQNENVFDETGMPKERFSAKCLPNSPCSLEIQATKLEDSAVYFCASSTGQYGYTFGSGTRLTVV.